This is a list of T cell receptor beta chains from one sample in a study of blood T cell repertoires in COVID-19. Profiled with immunoSEQ multiplex PCR; TCRdb holds only in-frame clones, not every one. This table has about 110,000 clones, approximately 87% appearing once. The sample comprised peripheral blood. Receptors originate from a woman between 50 and 59 years old with acute or convalescent COVID-19. Both conserved end residues are part of each CDR3. D genes are given only for firm matches. Clone size appears in some rows only: once, few, many, or a class for an expanded clone.

v_call,j_call,clone_size,d_call,cdr3_aa,cdr3_nt
TRBV18,TRBJ2-3,.,TRBD1,CASSPKGQGRGTDTQYF,TGTGCCAGCTCACCAAAGGGACAGGGGCGCGGCACAGATACGCAGTATTTT
TRBV7-6,TRBJ2-1,.,TRBD1,CASSLEGAGTGRYNEQFF,TGTGCCAGCAGCTTAGAGGGCGCCGGGACAGGGCGGTACAATGAGCAGTTCTTC
TRBV6-5,TRBJ1-2,.,.,CASSYGPGGYGYTF,TGTGCCAGCAGTTATGGGCCCGGGGGCTATGGCTACACCTTC
TRBV6-4,TRBJ1-5,.,.,CASSDRAGQPQHF,TGTGCCAGCAGTGACCGGGCGGGTCAGCCCCAGCATTTT
TRBV28,TRBJ2-4,.,.,CASSPWGAGTVKNIQYF,TGTGCCAGCAGCCCCTGGGGCGCGGGGACCGTTAAAAACATTCAGTACTTC
TRBV24-1,TRBJ2-4,.,TRBD1,CATSPRGNLDIQYF,TGTGCCACCAGCCCCAGGGGGAACCTGGACATTCAGTACTTC
TRBV6-5,TRBJ1-3,.,.,CASSYSAGVTGNTIYF,TGTGCCAGCAGTTACTCGGCAGGGGTAACTGGAAACACCATATATTTT
TRBV28,TRBJ1-2,few,.,CASSLKAGANYGYTF,TGTGCCAGCAGTTTAAAGGCAGGGGCGAACTATGGCTACACCTTC
TRBV5-1,TRBJ2-7,.,.,CASSLEQGFFHEQYF,TGCGCCAGCAGCTTGGAACAGGGATTTTTCCACGAGCAGTACTTC
TRBV6-5,TRBJ2-1,once,.,CASNLRGGAYNEQFF,TGTGCCAGCAATTTGAGAGGGGGGGCCTACAATGAGCAGTTCTTC
TRBV5-1,TRBJ2-5,.,TRBD2,CASSSLLAGGRETQYF,TGCGCCAGCAGCTCCCTACTAGCGGGGGGCCGAGAGACCCAGTACTTC
TRBV5-1,TRBJ2-7,.,.,CASSLAPIGIQNSYEQYF,TGCGCCAGCAGCTTGGCTCCGATCGGAATACAGAATTCCTACGAGCAGTACTTC
TRBV18,TRBJ1-1,once,.,CASSPSPDSTNTEAFF,TGTGCCAGCTCACCTTCTCCGGACAGCACCAACACTGAAGCTTTCTTT
TRBV27,TRBJ2-3,.,TRBD1,CASRLGQRTDTQYF,TGTGCCAGCAGGTTGGGACAGCGCACAGATACGCAGTATTTT
TRBV9,TRBJ2-7,.,TRBD1,CASSVGQGLHYEQYF,TGTGCCAGCAGCGTAGGACAGGGTCTTCACTACGAGCAGTACTTC
TRBV5-1,TRBJ2-7,.,TRBD2,CASSLSLAGVNEQYF,TGCGCCAGCAGCTTGAGTCTAGCGGGCGTCAACGAGCAGTACTTC
TRBV5-1,TRBJ2-7,.,TRBD1,CASSLAGQGGPEQYF,TGCGCCAGCAGCTTGGCGGGACAGGGAGGCCCCGAGCAGTACTTC
TRBV30,TRBJ2-2,.,TRBD1,CACGTGFTGELFF,TGTGCCTGTGGGACAGGGTTCACCGGGGAGCTGTTTTTT
TRBV10-3,TRBJ2-7,.,.,CAISETVYEQYF,TGTGCCATCAGTGAGACGGTGTACGAGCAGTACTTC
TRBV3-1/TRBV3-2,TRBJ1-2,.,TRBD1,CASSQDQQGYYGYTF,TGTGCCAGCAGCCAAGATCAACAGGGGTACTATGGCTACACCTTC
TRBV7-6,TRBJ1-1,.,.,CASSLQSGLMNTEAFF,TGTGCCAGCAGCTTACAAAGCGGCTTAATGAACACTGAAGCTTTCTTT
TRBV7-9,TRBJ1-3,.,.,CASRWDQGTIYF,TGTGCCAGCAGATGGGACCAGGGGACCATATATTTT
TRBV28,TRBJ1-1,.,.,CASSPWGENTEAFF,TGTGCCAGCAGTCCTTGGGGAGAGAACACTGAAGCTTTCTTT
TRBV7-3,TRBJ2-4,.,TRBD2,CASSISGEDIQYF,TGTGCCAGCAGCATTAGCGGGGAGGACATTCAGTACTTC
TRBV7-9,TRBJ2-3,.,.,CASRKGSTDTQYF,TGTGCCAGTCGGAAGGGGTCCACAGATACGCAGTATTTT
TRBV11-2,TRBJ1-4,.,TRBD1,CASSLDRGSYEKLFF,TGTGCCAGCAGCTTAGACAGGGGGTCTTATGAAAAACTGTTTTTT
TRBV5-6,TRBJ2-7,.,.,CASSLGVLGDYEQYF,TGTGCCAGCAGCTTGGGGGTTCTAGGGGACTACGAGCAGTACTTC
TRBV21-1,TRBJ1-6,.,.,CASSKRGRGDNSPLHF,TGTGCCAGCAGCAAAAGGGGCAGGGGCGATAATTCACCCCTCCACTTT
TRBV5-4,TRBJ1-1,.,.,CASSFRVGESTEAFF,TGTGCCAGCAGCTTCCGGGTGGGAGAAAGCACTGAAGCTTTCTTT
TRBV28,TRBJ2-1,.,TRBD1,CASSLPGQGAREQFF,TGTGCCAGCAGTTTACCGGGACAGGGGGCGCGTGAGCAGTTCTTC
TRBV7-3,TRBJ1-2,.,TRBD1,CASSLRPGGSYGYTF,TGTGCCAGCAGCTTAAGGCCAGGGGGTTCCTATGGCTACACCTTC
TRBV27,TRBJ2-3,.,TRBD1,CASSPGLLRDRFTDTQYF,TGTGCCAGCAGCCCTGGATTACTCCGGGACAGGTTCACAGATACGCAGTATTTT
TRBV10-3,TRBJ2-1,.,.,CAISEHQGGTYSEQFF,TGTGCCATCAGTGAACACCAGGGCGGCACATACAGTGAGCAGTTCTTC
TRBV18,TRBJ1-1,.,.,CASSPAGSNTEAFF,TGTGCCAGCTCACCGGCGGGTTCTAACACTGAAGCTTTCTTT
TRBV7-8,TRBJ2-2,.,TRBD1,CASSLALRTGGIGGELFF,TGTGCCAGCAGCTTAGCCCTCCGGACAGGGGGAATTGGCGGGGAGCTGTTTTTT
TRBV5-1,TRBJ1-1,.,.,CASSSLGVMNTEAFF,TGCGCCAGCAGCAGCCTCGGGGTAATGAACACTGAAGCTTTCTTT
TRBV7-6,TRBJ2-1,.,.,CASSFVGDRDYEQFF,TGTGCCAGCAGCTTTGTCGGGGATCGGGATTATGAGCAGTTCTTC
TRBV5-1,TRBJ1-6,few,TRBD1,CASSIEGQGNSPLHF,TGCGCCAGCAGCATTGAGGGACAGGGGAATTCACCCCTCCACTTT
TRBV30,TRBJ1-5,.,.,CAWSSKRAGDSNQPQHF,TGTGCCTGGTCATCTAAGAGGGCAGGAGATAGCAATCAGCCCCAGCATTTT
TRBV10-3,TRBJ2-5,.,.,CAISDSPNRASGETQYF,TGTGCCATCAGTGATTCTCCTAACCGGGCCTCGGGGGAGACCCAGTACTTC
TRBV18,TRBJ1-6,.,TRBD1,CASSAGTGPSPLHF,TGTGCCAGCTCGGCCGGGACAGGGCCTTCACCCCTCCACTTT
TRBV7-6,TRBJ1-3,few,.,CASSLAVPRGNTIYF,TGTGCCAGCAGCTTAGCTGTGCCGAGGGGAAACACCATATATTTT
TRBV19,TRBJ2-7,.,.,CASSTGAPYEQYF,TGTGCCAGTAGTACAGGGGCCCCCTACGAGCAGTACTTC
TRBV28,TRBJ2-7,.,.,CASSSPRTANYEQYF,TGTGCCAGCAGTTCTCCTAGGACAGCAAACTACGAGCAGTACTTC
TRBV18,TRBJ1-1,.,TRBD1,CASSPLLTGMNTEAFF,TGTGCCAGCTCACCCCTTCTGACAGGGATGAACACTGAAGCTTTCTTT
TRBV5-1,TRBJ2-2,once,TRBD2,CASSRLAGDSTGELFF,TGCGCCAGCAGTAGACTAGCGGGGGATTCCACCGGGGAGCTGTTTTTT
TRBV2,TRBJ1-3,many,TRBD1,CASRSTGGGNTIYF,TGTGCCAGCAGGAGTACAGGGGGCGGAAACACCATATATTTT
TRBV5-1,TRBJ1-6,.,TRBD1,CASTPGQGNSPLHF,TGCGCCAGTACTCCGGGACAGGGTAATTCACCCCTCCACTTT
TRBV7-3,TRBJ2-3,.,.,CASSLMGATDTQYF,TGTGCCAGCAGCTTAATGGGGGCCACAGATACGCAGTATTTT
TRBV24-1,TRBJ2-3,once,.,CATSGREERSTDTQYF,TGTGCCACCAGTGGACGAGAGGAACGCAGCACAGATACGCAGTATTTT
TRBV19,TRBJ1-1,.,.,CASSITARGLYTEAFF,TGTGCCAGTAGTATAACCGCGAGGGGGTTGTACACTGAAGCTTTCTTT
TRBV5-1,TRBJ2-7,.,.,CASSRDNSYEQYF,TGCGCCAGCTCCCGGGACAACTCCTACGAGCAGTACTTC